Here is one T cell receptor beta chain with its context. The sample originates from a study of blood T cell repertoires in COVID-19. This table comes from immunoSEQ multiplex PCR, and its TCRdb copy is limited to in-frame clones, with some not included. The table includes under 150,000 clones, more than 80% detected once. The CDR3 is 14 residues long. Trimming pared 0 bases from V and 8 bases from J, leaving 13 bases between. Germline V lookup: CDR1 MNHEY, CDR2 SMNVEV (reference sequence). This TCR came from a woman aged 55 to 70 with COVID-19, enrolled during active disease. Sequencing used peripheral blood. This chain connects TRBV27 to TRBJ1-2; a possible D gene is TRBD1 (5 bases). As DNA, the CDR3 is TGTGCCAGCAGTTTATCGGGAGGGGACGGAGGCTACACCTTC. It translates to CASSLSGGDGGYTF.